Each of the 13 T cell receptor beta chains below was sequenced from the same sample in a study of T and B cells in COVID-19 patients. Each TRB amplification used roughly 220-550 ng of genomic DNA from blood. Multiplex PCR with BIOMED2 TRB-A/B primer pools amplified TRB rearrangements. Using its own MiXCR run on the multiplex PCR reads, TCRdb lists one record per CDR3 protein. The sample records some 8,700 distinct CDR3 sequences, about 28% being singletons. The material sequenced was blood. These receptor sequences come from a human donor who had recovered from COVID-19.

This sequence joins TRBV7-9 and TRBJ2-5; TRBD2 matches at 14 bases. Germline-derived CDR1 and CDR2 are SEHNR and FQNEAQ (reference sequence). The CDR3 has 18 amino acids. J was trimmed by 0 bases and V by 7 bases; bases with no gene match: 10. CDR3 coding DNA: TGTGCCAGCACCACCGCCGGGACTAGCGGGGGCCACCAAGAGACCCAGTACTTC. This codes for CASTTAGTSGGHQETQYF.

V usage is TRBV2 and J usage is TRBJ1-4; D unclear. V was cut by 4 bases and J by 4 bases, with 7 bases left in between. Germline assignment: CDR1 SNHLY and CDR2 FYNNEI. The CDR3 contains 13 residues. CDR3 nucleotide sequence: TGTGCCAGCAGTGGCAAGTATAATGAAAAACTGTTTTTT. The encoded protein is CASSGKYNEKLFF.

This clonotype was detected ten times or more. This chain joins TRBV19 and TRBJ1-1, with D unclear. With 3 bases removed from V and 1 base from J, the gap between germline ends came to 6 bases. Germline loops: CDR1 LNHDA, CDR2 SQIVND (reference sequence). CDR3 length: 13 amino acids. The CDR3: CASSIRGNTEAFF. The CDR3 nucleotides read TGTGCCAGTAGTATTCGGGGGAACACTGAAGCTTTCTTT.

This clonotype was seen a few times. The rearrangement uses TRBV28 and TRBJ2-3; TRBD2 matches 12 bases. In germline, CDR1 is MDHEN, CDR2 SYDVKM. The CDR3 length is 14 residues. J was trimmed by 3 bases and V by 8 bases; bases with no gene match: 3. CDR3 amino acids: CASHGLAGTDTQYF. The CDR3 DNA reads as TGTGCCAGCCACGGACTAGCGGGGACAGATACGCAGTATTTT.

In this sample, this clonotype turned up many times. The chain employs TRBV6-1 and TRBJ2-3, with D possibly matching TRBD1 (6 bases). Between the trimmed V and J ends, which lost 5 bases and 2 bases, there was a span of 11 bases. CDR3 length equals 14 residues. Germline CDR1 reads MNHNS; CDR2 reads SASEGT. CDR3 in DNA: TGTGCCAGCAGTAACCGGGACATCACAGATACGCAGTATTTT. This gives the protein CASSNRDITDTQYF.

J is TRBJ2-5 and V is TRBV10-2, with D possibly matching TRBD2 (5 bases). This CDR3 has 18 amino acids. The V gene lost 3 bases and the J gene lost 5 bases, with 25 bases spanning the gap. CDR1 WSHSY and CDR2 SAAADI come from the germline V gene. CDR3 nucleotide sequence: TGCGCCAGCAGTGAAGCTGGAACTCGTGGTTGGGAGAAGGAGACCCAGTACTTC. Translating it yields CASSEAGTRGWEKETQYF.

This clonotype was observed many times. The V gene is TRBV5-6, the J gene TRBJ2-2; maybe TRBD1 (5 bases). CDR1 and CDR2 (germline): SGHDT, YYEEEE. With 4 bases removed from V and 1 base from J, the gap between germline ends came to 14 bases. CDR3 length equals 16 residues. The CDR3 bases are TGTGCCAGCAGCCCCCGGTTGACAGAGAACACCGGGGAGCTGTTTTTT. Protein product: CASSPRLTENTGELFF.

The J gene is TRBJ2-7, the V gene TRBV5-4; the D gene is possibly TRBD2 (6 bases). The CDR3 sequence is 13 residues long. Trimming cost V 3 bases and J 7 bases, with 14 bases left between them. Looked up from germline, CDR1 is SGHNT and CDR2 is YYREEE (reference sequence). In nucleotides, the CDR3 is TGTGCCAGCAGCTACGAGCGGGTCAATGAGCAGTACGTC. It yields the protein CASSYERVNEQYV.

This clonotype is medium-sized in the sample. V usage is TRBV5-5 and J usage is TRBJ2-7; TRBD1 matches at 7 bases. The germline CDR1 and CDR2 sequences are SGHKS and YYEKEE (reference sequence). After removal of 4 bases from V and 4 bases from J, the junction contained 11 bases not matched to a gene. The CDR3 sequence is 15 residues long. The CDR3 nucleotides read TGTGCCAGCAGCCTCCCCGGGACAGAGATTTACGAGCAGTACTTC. Amino acid sequence: CASSLPGTEIYEQYF.

The chain carries TRBV11-2 and TRBJ2-7; D tentatively fits TRBD1 or TRBD2 (5 bases each). The length of the CDR3 is 15 residues. V lost 2 bases to trimming and J lost 3 bases, with 14 bases between them. CDR1 and CDR2 (germline): SGHAT, FQNNGV. CDR3 DNA: TGTGCCAGCAGCTTACCGGGAAAGGGGATCTACGAGCAGTACTTC. It yields the protein CASSLPGKGIYEQYF.

The chain carries TRBV11-1 and TRBJ2-5; possibly TRBD1 for D (5 bases). The CDR3 has 15 residues. Per germline, CDR1 SGHAT and CDR2 FQDESV (reference sequence). With 1 base removed from V and 5 bases from J, the gap between germline ends came to 14 bases. The CDR3 loop is CASSLDQAGWETQYF. CDR3 nucleotides: TGTGCCAGCAGCTTAGATCAGGCAGGGTGGGAGACCCAGTACTTC.

This clonotype has a handful of counts. The V call is TRBV6-5, the J call TRBJ1-2, with TRBD1 identical over 10 bases. Trimming removed 8 bases from V and 4 bases from J; junction bases left unmatched: 25. Germline V CDR1 and CDR2: MNHEY, SVGAGI. CDR3 size: 20 residues. CDR3 residues: CASSSLSGTGVNSIIYGYTF. The CDR3, as DNA: TGTGCCAGCTCCTCCCTCTCGGGGACAGGGGTCAATTCGATTATCTATGGCTACACCTTC.

The V gene is TRBV12-3 or TRBV12-4, the J gene TRBJ1-5, with 7 nucleotides matching TRBD1. Trimming cost V 2 bases and J 6 bases; bases outside gene matches: 4. The CDR3 sequence is 14 residues long. The CDR3 spells CASSLRQGVQPQHF. In nucleotides, the CDR3 is TGTGCCAGCAGTTTACGACAGGGTGTTCAGCCCCAGCATTTT.